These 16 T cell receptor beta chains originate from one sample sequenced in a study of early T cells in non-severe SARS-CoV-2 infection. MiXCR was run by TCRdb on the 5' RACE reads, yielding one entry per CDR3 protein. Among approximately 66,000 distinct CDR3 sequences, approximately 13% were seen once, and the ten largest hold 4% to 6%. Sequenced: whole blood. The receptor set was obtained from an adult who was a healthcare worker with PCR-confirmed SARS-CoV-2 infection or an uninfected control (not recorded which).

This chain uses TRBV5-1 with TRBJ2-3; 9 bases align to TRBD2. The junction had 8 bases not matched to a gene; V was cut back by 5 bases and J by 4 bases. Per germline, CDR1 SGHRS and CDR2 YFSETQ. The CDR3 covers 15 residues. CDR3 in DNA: TGCGCCAGCAGACCGACACTAGCGGGCCCAGATACGCAGTATTTT. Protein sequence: CASRPTLAGPDTQYF.

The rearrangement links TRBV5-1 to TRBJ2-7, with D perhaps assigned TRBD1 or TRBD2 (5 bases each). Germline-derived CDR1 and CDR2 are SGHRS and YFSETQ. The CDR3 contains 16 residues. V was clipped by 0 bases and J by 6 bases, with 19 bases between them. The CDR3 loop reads CASSLAPGEGETEQYF. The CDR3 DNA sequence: TGCGCCAGCAGCTTGGCCCCTGGGGAAGGGGAGACCGAGCAGTACTTC.

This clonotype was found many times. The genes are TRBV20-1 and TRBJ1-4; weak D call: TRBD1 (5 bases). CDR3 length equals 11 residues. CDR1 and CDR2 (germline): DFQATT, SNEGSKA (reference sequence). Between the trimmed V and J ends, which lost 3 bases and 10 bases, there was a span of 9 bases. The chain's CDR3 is CSASEGVKLFF. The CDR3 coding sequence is TGCAGTGCTAGTGAAGGGGTAAAACTGTTTTTT.

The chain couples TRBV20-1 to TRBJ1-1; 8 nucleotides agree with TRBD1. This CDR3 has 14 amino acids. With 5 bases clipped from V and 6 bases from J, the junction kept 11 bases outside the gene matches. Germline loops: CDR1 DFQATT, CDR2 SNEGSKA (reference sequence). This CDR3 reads CSAPPPRGLSEAFF. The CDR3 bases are TGCAGTGCTCCTCCCCCCAGGGGGCTCTCTGAAGCTTTCTTT.

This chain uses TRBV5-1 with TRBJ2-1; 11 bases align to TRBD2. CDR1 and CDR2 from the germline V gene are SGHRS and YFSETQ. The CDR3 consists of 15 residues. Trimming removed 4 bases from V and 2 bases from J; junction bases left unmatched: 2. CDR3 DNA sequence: TGCGCCAGCAGCCAGACTAGCGGGACCTACAATGAGCAGTTCTTC. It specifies CASSQTSGTYNEQFF.

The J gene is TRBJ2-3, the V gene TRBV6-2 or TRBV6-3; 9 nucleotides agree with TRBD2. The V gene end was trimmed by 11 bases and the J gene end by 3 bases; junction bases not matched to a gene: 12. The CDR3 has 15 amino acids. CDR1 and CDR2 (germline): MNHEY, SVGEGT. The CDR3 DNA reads TGTGCCGTCACATCGCGGGGGGGCGTGACAGATACGCAGTATTTT. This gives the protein CAVTSRGGVTDTQYF.

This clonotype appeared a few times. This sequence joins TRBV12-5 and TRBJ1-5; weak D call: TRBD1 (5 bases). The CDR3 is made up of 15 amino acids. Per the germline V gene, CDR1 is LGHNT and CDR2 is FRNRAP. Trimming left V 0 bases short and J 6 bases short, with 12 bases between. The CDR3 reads CASGLVPRGGQPQHF. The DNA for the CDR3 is TGTGCTAGTGGTTTGGTACCGAGGGGAGGTCAGCCCCAGCATTTT.

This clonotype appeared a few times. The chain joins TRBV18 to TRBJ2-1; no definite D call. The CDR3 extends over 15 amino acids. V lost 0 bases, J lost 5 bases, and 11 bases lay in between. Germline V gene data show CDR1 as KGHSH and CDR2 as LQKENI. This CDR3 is CASSPPKDNHNEQFF. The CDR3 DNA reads TGTGCCAGCTCACCACCGAAAGACAACCACAATGAGCAGTTCTTC.

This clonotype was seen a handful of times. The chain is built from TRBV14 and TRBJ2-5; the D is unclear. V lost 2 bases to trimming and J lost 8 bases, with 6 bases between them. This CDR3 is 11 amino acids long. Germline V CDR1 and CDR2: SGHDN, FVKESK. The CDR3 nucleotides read TGTGCCAGCAGCCAACGCGGTACCCAGTACTTC. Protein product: CASSQRGTQYF.

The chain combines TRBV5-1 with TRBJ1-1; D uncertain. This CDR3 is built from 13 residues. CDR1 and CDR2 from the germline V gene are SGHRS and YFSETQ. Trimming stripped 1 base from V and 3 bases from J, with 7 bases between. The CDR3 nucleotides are TGCGCCAGCAGCTTGAACTGGGACACTGAAGCTTTCTTT. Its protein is CASSLNWDTEAFF. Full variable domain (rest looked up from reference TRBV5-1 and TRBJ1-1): KAGVTQTPRYLIKTRGQQVTLSCSPISGHRSVSWYQQTPGQGLQFLFEYFSETQRNKGNFPGRFSGRQFSNSRSEMNVSTLELGDSALYLCASSLNWDTEAFFGQGTRLTVV.

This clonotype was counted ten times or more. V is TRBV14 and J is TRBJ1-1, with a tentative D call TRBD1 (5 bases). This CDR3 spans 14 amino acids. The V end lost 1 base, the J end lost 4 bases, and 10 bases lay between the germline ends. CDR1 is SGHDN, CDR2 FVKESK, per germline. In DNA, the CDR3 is TGTGCCAGCAGCCAAGTTTACGGGGGCACTGAAGCTTTCTTT. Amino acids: CASSQVYGGTEAFF.

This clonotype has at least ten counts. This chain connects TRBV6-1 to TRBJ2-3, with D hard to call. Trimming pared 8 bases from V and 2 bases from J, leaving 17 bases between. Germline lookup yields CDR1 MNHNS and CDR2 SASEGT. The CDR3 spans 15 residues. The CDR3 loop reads CASAPTRRTTDTQYF. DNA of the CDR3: TGTGCCAGCGCCCCCACCAGACGGACCACAGATACGCAGTATTTT.

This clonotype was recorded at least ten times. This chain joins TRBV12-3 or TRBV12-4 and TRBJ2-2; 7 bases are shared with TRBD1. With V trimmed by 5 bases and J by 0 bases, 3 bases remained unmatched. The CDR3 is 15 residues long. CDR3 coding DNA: TGTGCCAGCAGTCGAGGGGGCGCGAACACCGGGGAGCTGTTTTTT. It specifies CASSRGGANTGELFF.

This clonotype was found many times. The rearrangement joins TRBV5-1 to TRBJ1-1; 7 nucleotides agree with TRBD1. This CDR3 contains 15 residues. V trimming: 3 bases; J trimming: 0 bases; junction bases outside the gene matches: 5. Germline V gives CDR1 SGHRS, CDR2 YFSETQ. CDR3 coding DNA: TGCGCCAGCAGCTGGGGGACAGCTATGAACACTGAAGCTTTCTTT. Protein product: CASSWGTAMNTEAFF.

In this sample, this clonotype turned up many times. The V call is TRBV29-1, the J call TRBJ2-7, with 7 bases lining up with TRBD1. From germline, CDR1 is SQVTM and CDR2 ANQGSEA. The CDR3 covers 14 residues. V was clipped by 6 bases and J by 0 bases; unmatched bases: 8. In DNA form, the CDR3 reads TGCAGCGTCAGCAGGGGACAGAACTCCTACGAGCAGTACTTC. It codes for CSVSRGQNSYEQYF.

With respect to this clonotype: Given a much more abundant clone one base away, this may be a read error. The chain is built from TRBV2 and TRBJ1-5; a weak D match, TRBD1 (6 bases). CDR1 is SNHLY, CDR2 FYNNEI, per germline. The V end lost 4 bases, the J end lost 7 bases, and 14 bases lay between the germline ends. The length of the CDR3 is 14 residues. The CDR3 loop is CASSGTGSKQPQHF. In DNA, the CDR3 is TGTGCCAGCAGTGGAACAGGGTCGAAGCAGCCCCAGCATTTT.